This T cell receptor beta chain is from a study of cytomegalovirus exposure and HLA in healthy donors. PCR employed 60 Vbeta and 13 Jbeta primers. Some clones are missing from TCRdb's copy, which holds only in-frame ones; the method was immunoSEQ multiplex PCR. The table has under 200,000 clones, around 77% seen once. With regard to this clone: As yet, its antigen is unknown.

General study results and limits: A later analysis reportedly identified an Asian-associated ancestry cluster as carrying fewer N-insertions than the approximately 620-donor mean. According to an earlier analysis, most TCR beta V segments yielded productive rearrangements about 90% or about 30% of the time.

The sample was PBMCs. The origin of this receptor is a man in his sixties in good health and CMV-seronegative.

The CDR3 is CASSLGLQGREQYF. The CDR3, as DNA: TGTGCCAGCAGCTTGGGTCTACAGGGGCGCGAGCAGTACTTC. The chain has TRBV5-5 and TRBJ2-7; TRBD1 agrees at 7 bases. CDR3 size: 14 residues. V was pared by 0 bases and J by 6 bases, with 6 bases of the junction left unmatched. In germline, CDR1 is SGHKS, CDR2 YYEKEE (reference sequence).